A single sample gave rise to the 20 T cell receptor beta chains below, sequenced in a study of T-cell reconstitution after alpha-beta-depleted transplantation in children. The TCRbeta library was prepared with unique molecular identifiers. TCRdb called the PCR reads again in MiXCR, with one record for every CDR3 protein. This table holds a few hundred thousand distinct CDR3 sequences, over 10% found once. Material: PBMCs, mostly from graft donor cells, obtained 360 days after TCRalphabeta/CD19-depleted stem cell transplant. The receptors stem from a male patient younger than 18 who had a stem cell transplant for acute myeloid leukemia, so the T cells may come from the graft donor.

The chain employs TRBV9 and TRBJ2-7, with D tentatively TRBD1 or TRBD2 (5 bases each). This CDR3 is built from 15 residues. Trimming took 0 bases from V and 6 from J, leaving 16 bases between them. From germline, CDR1 is SGDLS and CDR2 YYNGEE. DNA of the CDR3: TGTGCCAGCAGCGTAGAAGGTCGGACAAGCGGCGAGCAGTACTTC. Its protein is CASSVEGRTSGEQYF. Together with reference TRBV9 and TRBJ2-7, the CDR3 gives the full variable domain: DSGVTQTPKHLITATGQRVTLRCSPRSGDLSVYWYQQSLDQGLQFLIQYYNGEERAKGNILERFSAQQFPDLHSELNLSSLELGDSALYFCASSVEGRTSGEQYFGPGTRLTVT.

This clonotype appeared many times. The chain couples TRBV10-3 to TRBJ2-1; TRBD1 matches at 8 bases. In germline, CDR1 is ENHRY, CDR2 SYGVKD. The trim removed 11 bases at V and 3 bases at J, leaving 12 bases unmatched. The CDR3 length is 15 residues. The chain's CDR3 is CASARTGSLYNEQFF. CDR3 nucleotides: TGTGCCTCCGCCAGGACAGGGTCTCTCTACAATGAGCAGTTCTTC.

The rearrangement links TRBV29-1 to TRBJ2-7; 11 bases are a match to TRBD2. This CDR3 contains 13 residues. Germline CDR1 reads SQVTM; CDR2 reads ANQGSEA. V lost 5 bases and J lost 7; bases outside the gene matches: 7. The CDR3 sequence: CSVRTGLAGEQYF. DNA of the CDR3: TGCAGCGTTAGGACAGGACTAGCGGGTGAGCAGTACTTC.

This clonotype has only a few counts. The chain employs TRBV7-2 and TRBJ2-4; D gene unclear. CDR1 and CDR2 from the germline V gene are SGHTA and FQGNSA. The V end lost 1 base, the J end lost 1 base, and 5 bases lay between the germline ends. The CDR3 is 14 amino acids. CDR3 nucleotides: TGTGCCAGCAGCTTAGAGATCGCCAAAAACATTCAGTACTTC. Translated, it gives CASSLEIAKNIQYF.

This clonotype was detected only a few times. The chain joins TRBV4-3 to TRBJ2-3; TRBD1 matches at 10 bases. This CDR3 is built from 16 residues. From germline, CDR1 is LGHNA and CDR2 YSLEER. Trimming at V came to 4 bases and at J to 3 bases, leaving 7 bases not matched to a gene. In DNA, the CDR3 is TGCGCCAGCAGCCGAAGACAGGGGGCGCCTACAGATACGCAGTATTTT. Its protein is CASSRRQGAPTDTQYF.

As DNA, the CDR3 is TGTGCCAGCAGTTTGTTTAGGACAGGGTCTGAAGCTTTCTTT. Its translation: CASSLFRTGSEAFF. The genes are TRBV28 and TRBJ1-1; 8 nucleotides line up with TRBD1. The CDR3 has 14 amino acids. Germline lookup yields CDR1 MDHEN and CDR2 SYDVKM. Trimming took 3 bases from V and 6 from J; bases not matched to a gene: 6.

This clonotype was observed a handful of times. This chain connects TRBV28 to TRBJ2-1, with D possibly being TRBD2 (6 bases). The V and J ends lost 4 bases and 8 bases respectively, with 18 bases between them. Germline V gene data show CDR1 as MDHEN and CDR2 as SYDVKM. The CDR3 loop spans 15 amino acids. CDR3 DNA: TGTGCCAGCAGTTCCGGGACTTTACCTACGGATGAGCAGTTCTTC. It translates to CASSSGTLPTDEQFF.

This clonotype has a single count. The chain recombines TRBV12-3 or TRBV12-4 with TRBJ2-7; D not resolved. Trimming shortened V by 6 bases and J by 2 bases, and 17 bases separated the two germline ends. The length of the CDR3 is 15 residues. CDR3 coding DNA: TGTGCCAGCAGCTTCACCCGGTACAATGCCTACGAGCAGTACTTC. It codes for CASSFTRYNAYEQYF.

This clonotype was counted between two and nine times. This chain connects TRBV29-1 to TRBJ2-1; D gene unclear. Deletions cut 6 bases from V and 2 bases from J, with 8 bases between. The germline V gene has CDR1 SQVTM and CDR2 ANQGSEA. This CDR3 is 12 amino acids long. In nucleotides, the CDR3 is TGCAGCGTACCTACACCCTACAATGAGCAGTTCTTC. It yields the protein CSVPTPYNEQFF.

V usage is TRBV20-1 and J usage is TRBJ2-3; TRBD2 might be the D (5 bases). The length of the CDR3 is 13 residues. The germline V and J ends were trimmed by 4 bases and 2 bases, with 10 bases remaining between them. CDR1 is DFQATT, CDR2 SNEGSKA, per germline (reference sequence). CDR3 nucleotides: TGCAGTGCTAAACTAGGCTCCACAGATACGCAGTATTTT. It codes for CSAKLGSTDTQYF.

The chain joins TRBV5-6 to TRBJ2-2; a possible D gene is TRBD1 (6 bases). The V and J ends lost 3 bases and 3 bases respectively, with 21 bases between them. The CDR3 covers 18 residues. CDR1 and CDR2 (germline): SGHDT, YYEEEE. The CDR3, as DNA: TGTGCCAGCAGCTCTCTCTTACTAGGGGGAGCGGACACCGGGGAGCTGTTTTTT. Translated, it gives CASSSLLLGGADTGELFF.

The rearrangement joins TRBV5-1 to TRBJ2-7; 7 bases match TRBD1. The germline CDR1 and CDR2 sequences are SGHRS and YFSETQ. This CDR3 spans 14 amino acids. V lost 3 bases to trimming and J lost 3 bases; unmatched junction nucleotides: 6. CDR3 protein: CASSSGTAYYEQYF. The DNA for the CDR3 is TGCGCCAGCAGCTCCGGGACAGCGTACTACGAGCAGTACTTC.

DNA of the CDR3: TGTGCCAGCAGCCCCAACAGGATAACGGGGGAGCAGTACTTC. This translates into CASSPNRITGEQYF. V gene TRBV14 combines with J gene TRBJ2-7, with D perhaps given as TRBD1 or TRBD2 (5 bases each). The CDR3 covers 14 residues. CDR1 SGHDN and CDR2 FVKESK come from the germline V gene. With 4 bases removed from V and 7 bases from J, the gap between germline ends came to 17 bases.

This clonotype was counted ten times or more. The chain joins TRBV11-2 to TRBJ2-1, with a weak D call TRBD1 (6 bases). Germline V gene lookup returns CDR1 SGHAT and CDR2 FQNNGV. The V gene lost 8 bases and the J gene lost 5 bases, with 16 bases spanning the gap. This CDR3 has 14 residues. The CDR3 sequence is CASAERSGDNEQFF. The CDR3 DNA reads as TGTGCCAGCGCGGAGAGATCAGGGGACAATGAGCAGTTCTTC.

This clonotype was seen a few times. This rearrangement joins TRBV7-2 to TRBJ2-7, with TRBD1 matching over 10 bases. Losses at the gene ends were 3 bases for V and 2 bases for J; bases not matched to a gene: 4. From germline, CDR1 is SGHTA and CDR2 FQGNSA. This CDR3 region has 15 residues. CDR3 bases: TGTGCCAGCAGCTTCGACAGGGGGCTACCCTACGAGCAGTACTTC. It codes for CASSFDRGLPYEQYF.

This clonotype was counted at least ten times. The chain has TRBV29-1 and TRBJ2-3, with D maybe TRBD2 (5 bases). The CDR3 is 14 residues long. V was pared by 7 bases and J by 2 bases, with 16 bases between. CDR1 and CDR2 (germline): SQVTM, ANQGSEA. CDR3: CSAPYPGNTDTQYF. For the CDR3, the DNA is TGCAGCGCTCCCTACCCCGGGAACACAGATACGCAGTATTTT.

This clonotype was picked up a small number of times. V usage is TRBV19 and J usage is TRBJ2-7, with 8 bases aligning to TRBD2. The CDR3 loop spans 13 amino acids. The trim removed 6 bases at V and 2 bases at J, leaving 3 bases unmatched. Germline V gene data show CDR1 as LNHDA and CDR2 as SQIVND (reference sequence). The CDR3 reads CASRPGGPYEQYF. The CDR3 coding sequence is TGTGCCAGTAGACCGGGAGGGCCCTACGAGCAGTACTTC. Full variable domain (rest looked up from reference TRBV19 and TRBJ2-7): DGGITQSPKYLFRKEGQNVTLSCEQNLNHDAMYWYRQDPGQGLRLIYYSQIVNDFQKGDIAEGYSVSREKKESFPLTVTSAQKNPTAFYLCASRPGGPYEQYFGPGTRLTVT.

This clonotype was observed a few times. This sequence joins TRBV7-3 and TRBJ2-2; D is unclear. V dropped 3 bases and J dropped 0 bases, with 17 bases sitting between them. This CDR3 is built from 18 residues. Per the germline V gene, CDR1 is SGHTA and CDR2 is FQGTGA. The CDR3 DNA reads TGTGCCAGCAGCTTGGTAACAGCGCGTGGACCGAACACCGGGGAGCTGTTTTTT. It codes for CASSLVTARGPNTGELFF.

The chain links TRBV28 to TRBJ2-7; D is perhaps TRBD2 (5 bases). Germline assignment: CDR1 MDHEN and CDR2 SYDVKM. This CDR3 has 11 residues. CDR3 DNA sequence: TGTGCTTCGGGGTGGGTTTACGAGCAGTACTTC. It codes for CASGWVYEQYF.

The V and J genes are TRBV5-1 and TRBJ2-7, with TRBD2 identical over 7 bases. V trimming: 5 bases; J trimming: 1 base; junction bases outside the gene matches: 6. The CDR3 totals 14 residues. In germline, CDR1 is SGHRS, CDR2 YFSETQ. The CDR3 coding sequence is TGCGCCAGCAGACGTCGGGAGGCTTCCTACGAGCAGTACTTC. Protein sequence: CASRRREASYEQYF.